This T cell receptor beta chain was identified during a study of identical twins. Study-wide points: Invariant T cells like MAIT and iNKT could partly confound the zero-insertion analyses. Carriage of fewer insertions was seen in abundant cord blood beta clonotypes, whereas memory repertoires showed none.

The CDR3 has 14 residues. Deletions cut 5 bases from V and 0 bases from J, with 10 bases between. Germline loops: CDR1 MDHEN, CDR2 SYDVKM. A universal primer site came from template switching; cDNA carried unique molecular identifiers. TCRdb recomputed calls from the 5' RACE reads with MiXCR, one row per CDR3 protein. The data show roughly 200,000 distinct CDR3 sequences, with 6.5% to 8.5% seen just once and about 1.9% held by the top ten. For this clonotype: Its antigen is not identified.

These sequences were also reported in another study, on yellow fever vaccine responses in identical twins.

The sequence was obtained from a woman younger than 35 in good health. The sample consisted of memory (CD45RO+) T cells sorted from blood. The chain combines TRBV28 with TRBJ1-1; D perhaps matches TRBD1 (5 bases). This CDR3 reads CASSSGTMNTEAFF. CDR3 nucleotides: TGTGCCAGCAGTAGCGGGACGATGAACACTGAAGCTTTCTTT.